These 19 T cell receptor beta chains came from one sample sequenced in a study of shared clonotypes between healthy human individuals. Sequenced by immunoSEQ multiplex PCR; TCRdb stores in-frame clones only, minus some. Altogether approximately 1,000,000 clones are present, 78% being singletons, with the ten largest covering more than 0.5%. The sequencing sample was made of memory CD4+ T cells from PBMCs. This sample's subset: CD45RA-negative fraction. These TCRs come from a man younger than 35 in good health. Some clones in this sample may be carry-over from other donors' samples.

The CDR3 region is CASSPGQEKLFF. Here the CDR3 DNA reads TGTGCCAGCAGTCCGGGACAGGAAAAACTGTTTTTT. The J gene is TRBJ1-4, the V gene TRBV7-9; 7 bases align to TRBD1. Germline V gene sequence: CDR1 SEHNR, CDR2 FQNEAQ (reference sequence). Trimming removed 6 bases from V and 8 bases from J; junction bases left unmatched: 3. This CDR3 is 12 amino acids long.

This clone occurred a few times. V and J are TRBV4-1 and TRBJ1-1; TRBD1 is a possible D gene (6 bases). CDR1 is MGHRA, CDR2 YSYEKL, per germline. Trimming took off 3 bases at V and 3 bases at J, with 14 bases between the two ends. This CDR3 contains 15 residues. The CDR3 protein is CASSHEGQLYTEAFF. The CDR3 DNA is TGCGCCAGCAGCCACGAAGGACAGCTTTACACTGAAGCTTTCTTT.

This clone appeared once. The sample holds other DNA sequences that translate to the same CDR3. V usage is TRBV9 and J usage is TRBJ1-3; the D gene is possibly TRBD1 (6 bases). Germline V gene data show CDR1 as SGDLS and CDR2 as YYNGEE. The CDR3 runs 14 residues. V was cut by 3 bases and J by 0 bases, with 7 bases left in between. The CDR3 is CASSGTVSGNTIYF. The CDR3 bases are TGTGCCAGCAGCGGGACAGTCTCTGGAAACACCATATATTTT.

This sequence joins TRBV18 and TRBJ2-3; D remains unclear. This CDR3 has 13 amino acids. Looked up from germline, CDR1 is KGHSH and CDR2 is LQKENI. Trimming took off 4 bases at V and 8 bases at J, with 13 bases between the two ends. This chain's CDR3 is CASSQTQSGTQYF. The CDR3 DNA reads TGTGCCAGCTCACAAACCCAGAGTGGTACGCAGTATTTT.

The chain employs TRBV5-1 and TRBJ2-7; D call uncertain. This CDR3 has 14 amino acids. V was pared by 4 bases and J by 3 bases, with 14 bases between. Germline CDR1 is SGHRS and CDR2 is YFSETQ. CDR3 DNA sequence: TGCGCCAGCAGCCCGAGGCAGCTAAACTACGAGCAGTACTTC. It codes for CASSPRQLNYEQYF.

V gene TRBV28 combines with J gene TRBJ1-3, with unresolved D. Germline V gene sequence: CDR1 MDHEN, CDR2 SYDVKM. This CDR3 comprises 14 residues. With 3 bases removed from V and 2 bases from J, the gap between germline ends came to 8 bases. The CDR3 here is CASSFSFTGNTIYF. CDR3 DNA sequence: TGTGCCAGCAGTTTCTCGTTCACTGGAAACACCATATATTTT.

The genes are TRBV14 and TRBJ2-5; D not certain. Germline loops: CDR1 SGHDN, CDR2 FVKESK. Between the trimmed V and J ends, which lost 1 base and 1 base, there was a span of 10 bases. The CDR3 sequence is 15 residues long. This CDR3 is CASSQGLIFQETQYF. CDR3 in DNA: TGTGCCAGCAGCCAAGGATTAATTTTCCAAGAGACCCAGTACTTC.

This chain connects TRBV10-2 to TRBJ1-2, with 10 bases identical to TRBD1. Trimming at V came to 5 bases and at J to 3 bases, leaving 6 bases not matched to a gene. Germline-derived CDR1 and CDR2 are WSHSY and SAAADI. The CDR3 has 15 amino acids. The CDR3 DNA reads TGCGCCAGCAGTCCCGGACAGGGGGTCGACTATGGCTACACCTTC. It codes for CASSPGQGVDYGYTF.

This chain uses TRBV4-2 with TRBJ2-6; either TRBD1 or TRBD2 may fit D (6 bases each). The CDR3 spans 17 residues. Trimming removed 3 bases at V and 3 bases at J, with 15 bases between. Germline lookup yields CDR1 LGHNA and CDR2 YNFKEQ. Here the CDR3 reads CASSQVGGAGGANVLTF. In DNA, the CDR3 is TGTGCCAGCAGCCAGGTGGGGGGCGCTGGTGGGGCCAACGTCCTGACTTTC.

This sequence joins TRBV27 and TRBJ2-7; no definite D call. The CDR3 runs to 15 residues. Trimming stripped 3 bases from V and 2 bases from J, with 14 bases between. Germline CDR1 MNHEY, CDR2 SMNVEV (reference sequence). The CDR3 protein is CASSFRAGRTYEQYF. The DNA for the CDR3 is TGTGCCAGCAGTTTCCGGGCAGGCCGAACCTACGAGCAGTACTTC.

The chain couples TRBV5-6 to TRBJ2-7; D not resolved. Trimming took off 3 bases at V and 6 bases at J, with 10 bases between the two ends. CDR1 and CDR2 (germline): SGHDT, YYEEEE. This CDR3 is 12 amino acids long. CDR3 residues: CASSWTKGEQYF. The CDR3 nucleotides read TGTGCCAGCAGCTGGACCAAGGGCGAGCAGTACTTC.

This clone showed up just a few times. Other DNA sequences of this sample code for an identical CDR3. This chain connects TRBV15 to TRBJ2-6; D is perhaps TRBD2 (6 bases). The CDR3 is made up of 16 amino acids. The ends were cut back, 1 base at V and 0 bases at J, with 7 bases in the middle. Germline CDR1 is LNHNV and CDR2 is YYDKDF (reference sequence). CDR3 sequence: CATSRGRGSGANVLTF. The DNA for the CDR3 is TGTGCCACCAGCAGAGGGCGGGGCTCTGGGGCCAACGTCCTGACTTTC.

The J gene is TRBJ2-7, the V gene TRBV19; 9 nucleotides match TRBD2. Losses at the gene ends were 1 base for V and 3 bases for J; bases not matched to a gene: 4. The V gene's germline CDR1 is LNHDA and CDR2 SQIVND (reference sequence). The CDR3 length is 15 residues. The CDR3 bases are TGTGCCAGTAGTATAGTTGGGACTAGCTACTACGAGCAGTACTTC. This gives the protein CASSIVGTSYYEQYF.

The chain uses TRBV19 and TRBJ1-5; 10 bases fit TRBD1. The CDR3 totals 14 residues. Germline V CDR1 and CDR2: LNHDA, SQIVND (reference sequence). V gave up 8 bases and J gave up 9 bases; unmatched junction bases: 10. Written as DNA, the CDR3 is TGTGCCAGTCTGGACAGGGGGGCCTTCGGGCCCCAGCATTTT. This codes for CASLDRGAFGPQHF.

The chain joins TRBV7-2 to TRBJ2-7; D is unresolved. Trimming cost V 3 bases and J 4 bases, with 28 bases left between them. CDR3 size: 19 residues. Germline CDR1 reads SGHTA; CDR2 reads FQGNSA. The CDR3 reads CASSLATFVGYSPAYEQYF. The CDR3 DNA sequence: TGTGCCAGCAGCTTGGCGACTTTTGTGGGATATTCCCCCGCGTACGAGCAGTACTTC.

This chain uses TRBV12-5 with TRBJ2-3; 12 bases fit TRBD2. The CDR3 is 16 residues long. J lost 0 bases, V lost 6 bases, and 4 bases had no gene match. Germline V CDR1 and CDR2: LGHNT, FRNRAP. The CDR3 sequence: CASGPGTSGSTDTQYF. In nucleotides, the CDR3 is TGTGCTAGTGGCCCCGGGACTAGCGGGAGCACAGATACGCAGTATTTT.

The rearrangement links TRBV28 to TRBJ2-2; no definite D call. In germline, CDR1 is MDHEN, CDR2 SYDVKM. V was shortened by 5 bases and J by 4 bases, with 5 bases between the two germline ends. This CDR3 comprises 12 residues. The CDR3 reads CASSIFTGELFF. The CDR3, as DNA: TGTGCCAGCAGTATATTCACCGGGGAGCTGTTTTTT.

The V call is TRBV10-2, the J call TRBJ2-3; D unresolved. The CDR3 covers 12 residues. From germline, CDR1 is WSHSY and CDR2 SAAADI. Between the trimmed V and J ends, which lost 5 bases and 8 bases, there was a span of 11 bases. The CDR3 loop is CASSPPLGTQYF. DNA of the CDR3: TGCGCCAGCAGTCCCCCCCTCGGTACGCAGTATTTT.

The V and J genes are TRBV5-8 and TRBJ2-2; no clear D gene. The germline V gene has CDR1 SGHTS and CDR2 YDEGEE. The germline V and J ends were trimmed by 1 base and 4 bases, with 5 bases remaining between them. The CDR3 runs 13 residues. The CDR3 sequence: CASSLYVTGELFF. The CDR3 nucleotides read TGTGCCAGCAGCTTGTACGTCACCGGGGAGCTGTTTTTT.